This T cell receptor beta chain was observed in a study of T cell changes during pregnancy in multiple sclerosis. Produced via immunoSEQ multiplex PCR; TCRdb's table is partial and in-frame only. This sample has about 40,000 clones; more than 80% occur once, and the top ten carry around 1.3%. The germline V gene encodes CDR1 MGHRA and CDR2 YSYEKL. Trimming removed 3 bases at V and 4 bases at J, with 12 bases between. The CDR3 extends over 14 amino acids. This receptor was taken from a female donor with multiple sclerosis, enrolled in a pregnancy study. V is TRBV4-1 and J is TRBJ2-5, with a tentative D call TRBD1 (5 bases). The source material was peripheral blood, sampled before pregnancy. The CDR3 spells CASSHLGAAETQYF. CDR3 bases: TGCGCCAGCAGCCACCTTGGGGCCGCAGAGACCCAGTACTTC.